The subject of this entry is one TCR beta chain. The CDR3 length is 13 residues. After removal of 6 bases from V and 11 bases from J, the junction contained 10 bases not matched to a gene. The germline V gene has CDR1 MNHEY and CDR2 SVGEGT. This record belongs to a study of blood T cells in healthy people across ages. Study overall: Capture by template switching was about one barcoded beta molecule per two T cells.

A second roughly 6 to 12 cycle PCR used barcoded and J-beta primers. All cDNA molecules were each tagged by a template-switch adaptor with 12 random nucleotides. One entry per CDR3 protein, called by TCRdb with MiXCR from the 5' RACE reads. The sample records hundreds of thousands of distinct CDR3 sequences, over 45% being singletons. Russia was home to the donors, healthy Caucasian individuals aged roughly 6 to 95. Sequencing input: blood. The gene calls are TRBV6-2 or TRBV6-3 and TRBJ2-5; 9 bases map to TRBD2. The clonotype comes from a young man in good health. This CDR3 is CASRGTSRHEQYF. CDR3 nucleotides: TGTGCCAGCAGGGGGACTAGCCGGCATGAGCAGTACTTC.